This T cell receptor beta chain was captured in a study of control samples from healthy donors and cancer patients. The ends were cut back, 8 bases at V and 0 bases at J, with 14 bases in the middle. Germline loops: CDR1 SNHLY, CDR2 FYNNEI. The CDR3 runs to 15 residues. Profiled with immunoSEQ multiplex PCR; TCRdb holds only in-frame clones, not every one. The sample carries 100,000 to 150,000 clones, around 92% recorded once. The sample was blood. The V call is TRBV2, the J call TRBJ1-5; D is unclear. The TCR was taken from a woman aged 45-65 years in good health. The CDR3 reads CASSRENHSNQPQHF. CDR3 DNA sequence: TGTGCCAGCTCTAGGGAGAATCATAGCAATCAGCCCCAGCATTTT.